Listed below are T cell receptor beta chains from one sample, sequenced in a study of blood T cell repertoires in COVID-19. Clones were sequenced by immunoSEQ multiplex PCR, and TCRdb holds only the in-frame ones, with some missing. The repertoire holds about 47,000 clones, approximately 80% seen once, with over 8.5% in the top ten. The sample comprised peripheral blood. All receptors derive from a man aged 55 to 70 with acute or convalescent COVID-19. The CDR3 runs from the conserved cysteine through the conserved F or W. Each record gives: CDR3 protein, CDR3 DNA, V gene, D gene, clone size, J gene. A D gene is named only where the DNA matches it firmly. Rows may omit the clone size; those that give it use once, few, many or a size class.

CDR3 protein: CATGRGLGEKLFF
CDR3 DNA: TGTGCCACCGGGAGGGGGCTTGGTGAAAAACTGTTTTTT
V gene: TRBV2
D gene: TRBD1
clone size: -
J gene: TRBJ1-4

CDR3 protein: CASSLGLDTGSATNEKLFF
CDR3 DNA: TGTGCCAGCAGCTTGGGTCTAGATACGGGGTCTGCAACTAATGAAAAACTGTTTTTT
V gene: TRBV5-6
D gene: -
clone size: -
J gene: TRBJ1-4

CDR3 protein: CASSELGVGYSGNTIYF
CDR3 DNA: TGTGCCAGCAGTGAACTCGGGGTAGGCTACTCTGGAAACACCATATATTTT
V gene: TRBV2
D gene: -
clone size: -
J gene: TRBJ1-3

CDR3 protein: CASSARAGLTYEQYF
CDR3 DNA: TGTGCCAGCAGCGCCCGGGCGGGGCTCACCTACGAGCAGTACTTC
V gene: TRBV9
D gene: -
clone size: few
J gene: TRBJ2-7

CDR3 protein: CASSLELAGKGEQFF
CDR3 DNA: TGTGCCAGCAGCTTGGAGCTAGCGGGGAAAGGTGAGCAGTTCTTC
V gene: TRBV5-4
D gene: TRBD2
clone size: -
J gene: TRBJ2-1

CDR3 protein: CASWRGLVGETQYF
CDR3 DNA: TGTGCCAGCTGGAGAGGACTCGTGGGAGAGACCCAGTACTTC
V gene: TRBV2
D gene: -
clone size: -
J gene: TRBJ2-5

CDR3 protein: CASSQGVLYTGELFF
CDR3 DNA: TGTGCCAGCAGTCAGGGGGTCCTATACACCGGGGAGCTGTTTTTT
V gene: TRBV6-2/TRBV6-3
D gene: TRBD1
clone size: -
J gene: TRBJ2-2

CDR3 protein: CASSYSRGEREYEQYF
CDR3 DNA: TGTGCCAGCAGTTATAGCAGGGGTGAGCGGGAATACGAGCAGTACTTC
V gene: TRBV27
D gene: -
clone size: -
J gene: TRBJ2-7

CDR3 protein: CASTNRGREATGELFF
CDR3 DNA: TGTGCCAGCACCAATAGGGGCAGGGAGGCCACCGGGGAGCTGTTTTTT
V gene: TRBV2
D gene: -
clone size: -
J gene: TRBJ2-2

CDR3 protein: CASSEGRYQPQHF
CDR3 DNA: TGTGCCAGCAGTGAAGGTCGGTATCAGCCCCAGCATTTT
V gene: TRBV2
D gene: -
clone size: -
J gene: TRBJ1-5

CDR3 protein: CASSPVTSGAYEQYF
CDR3 DNA: TGCGCCAGCAGCCCCGTGACTAGCGGGGCCTACGAGCAGTACTTC
V gene: TRBV5-1
D gene: TRBD2
clone size: -
J gene: TRBJ2-7

CDR3 protein: CASRYAGRHQYNEQFF
CDR3 DNA: TGTGCCAGCAGATACGCCGGGAGGCACCAGTACAATGAGCAGTTCTTC
V gene: TRBV6-2/TRBV6-3
D gene: TRBD2
clone size: -
J gene: TRBJ2-1

CDR3 protein: CASSDLLQAEPLHF
CDR3 DNA: TGTGCCAGCAGTGACCTTTTGCAGGCTGAACCCCTCCACTTT
V gene: TRBV6-1
D gene: -
clone size: -
J gene: TRBJ1-6

CDR3 protein: CSVRDTDTQYF
CDR3 DNA: TGCAGCGTTCGGGACACAGATACGCAGTATTTT
V gene: TRBV29-1
D gene: -
clone size: -
J gene: TRBJ2-3

CDR3 protein: CASSEARGDGNTIYF
CDR3 DNA: TGTGCCAGCAGTGAAGCAAGGGGCGACGGAAACACCATATATTTT
V gene: TRBV2
D gene: -
clone size: -
J gene: TRBJ1-3

CDR3 protein: CATSDPGTGGYTF
CDR3 DNA: TGTGCCACCAGTGATCCAGGGACAGGCGGCTACACCTTC
V gene: TRBV24-1
D gene: TRBD1
clone size: once
J gene: TRBJ1-2

CDR3 protein: CASPPNRGVETQYF
CDR3 DNA: TGTGCCAGCCCACCCAACCGGGGGGTAGAGACCCAGTACTTC
V gene: TRBV7-9
D gene: TRBD2
clone size: once
J gene: TRBJ2-5

CDR3 protein: CASSKDRGSQNTEAFF
CDR3 DNA: TGTGCCAGCAGCAAAGATAGGGGGAGTCAGAACACTGAAGCTTTCTTT
V gene: TRBV21-1
D gene: -
clone size: few
J gene: TRBJ1-1

CDR3 protein: CASSPGGTGGYEQYF
CDR3 DNA: TGTGCCAGCAGCCCGGGGGGGACAGGGGGCTACGAGCAGTACTTC
V gene: TRBV11-2
D gene: TRBD1
clone size: few
J gene: TRBJ2-7

CDR3 protein: CASSLAGPNQPQHF
CDR3 DNA: TGCGCCAGCAGCTTGGCGGGTCCCAATCAGCCCCAGCATTTT
V gene: TRBV5-1
D gene: -
clone size: -
J gene: TRBJ1-5

CDR3 protein: CASSSGPSNQPQHF
CDR3 DNA: TGTGCCAGCAGTTCGGGTCCAAGCAATCAGCCCCAGCATTTT
V gene: TRBV5-6
D gene: -
clone size: -
J gene: TRBJ1-5

CDR3 protein: CASSVDSYNEQFF
CDR3 DNA: TGTGCCAGCAGCGTAGACAGCTACAATGAGCAGTTCTTC
V gene: TRBV9
D gene: -
clone size: once
J gene: TRBJ2-1

CDR3 protein: CASSAYRGQETQYF
CDR3 DNA: TGTGCCAGCAGCGCCTACAGGGGGCAGGAGACCCAGTACTTC
V gene: TRBV7-2
D gene: TRBD1
clone size: -
J gene: TRBJ2-5

CDR3 protein: CATSDWAKSYGYTF
CDR3 DNA: TGTGCCACCAGTGATTGGGCTAAATCATATGGCTACACCTTC
V gene: TRBV24-1
D gene: -
clone size: -
J gene: TRBJ1-2

CDR3 protein: CASANQGQQETQYF
CDR3 DNA: TGTGCCAGTGCGAACCAAGGACAGCAAGAGACCCAGTACTTC
V gene: TRBV19
D gene: -
clone size: -
J gene: TRBJ2-5

CDR3 protein: CATSDFPGGGSGYTF
CDR3 DNA: TGTGCCACCAGTGATTTTCCGGGAGGAGGTTCTGGCTACACCTTC
V gene: TRBV24-1
D gene: -
clone size: -
J gene: TRBJ1-2

CDR3 protein: CASSPKRVRNTEAFF
CDR3 DNA: TGTGCCAGCAGCCCGAAGCGGGTTCGGAACACTGAAGCTTTCTTT
V gene: TRBV9
D gene: -
clone size: -
J gene: TRBJ1-1

CDR3 protein: CAWSELHSGNTIYF
CDR3 DNA: TGTGCCTGGAGCGAACTCCACTCTGGAAACACCATATATTTT
V gene: TRBV30
D gene: -
clone size: -
J gene: TRBJ1-3

CDR3 protein: CASSPGQFSYEQYF
CDR3 DNA: TGTGCCAGCAGCCCCGGACAGTTCTCCTACGAGCAGTACTTC
V gene: TRBV2
D gene: -
clone size: few
J gene: TRBJ2-7

CDR3 protein: CASSAGGTEAFF
CDR3 DNA: TGTGCCAGCAGCGCGGGCGGGACTGAAGCTTTCTTT
V gene: TRBV5-8
D gene: -
clone size: -
J gene: TRBJ1-1

CDR3 protein: CASSQATGVGGGYTF
CDR3 DNA: TGCGCCAGCAGCCAAGCTACAGGGGTAGGAGGAGGCTACACCTTC
V gene: TRBV4-3
D gene: TRBD1
clone size: -
J gene: TRBJ1-2

CDR3 protein: CASRDRGQGGYTF
CDR3 DNA: TGTGCCAGCAGGGACAGGGGGCAAGGTGGCTACACCTTC
V gene: TRBV6-5
D gene: TRBD1
clone size: -
J gene: TRBJ1-2

CDR3 protein: CATSGGQGADYEQYF
CDR3 DNA: TGTGCCACCTCGGGGGGACAGGGGGCCGACTACGAGCAGTACTTC
V gene: TRBV24-1
D gene: TRBD1
clone size: -
J gene: TRBJ2-7